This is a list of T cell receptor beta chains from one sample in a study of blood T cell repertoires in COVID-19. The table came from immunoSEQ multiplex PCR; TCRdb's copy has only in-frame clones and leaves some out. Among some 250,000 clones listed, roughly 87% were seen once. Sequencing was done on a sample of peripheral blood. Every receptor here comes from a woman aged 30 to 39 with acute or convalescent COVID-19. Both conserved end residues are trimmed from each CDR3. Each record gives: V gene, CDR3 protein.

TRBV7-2	ASSYGQGADTQY
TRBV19	ASSVSGFRYEQY
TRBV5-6	ASSLAAGANVLT
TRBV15	ATSRGAFNQPQH
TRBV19	ASSDSGQPYNEQF
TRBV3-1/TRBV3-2	ASSQDTSGRADTQY
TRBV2	ASPGRRTEAF
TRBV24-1	ATSDRQGPSTDTQY
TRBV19	ASSIGTTRGYGYT
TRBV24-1	ATSDLILGIDREDMNTEAF
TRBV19	ASSILRTAMQETQY
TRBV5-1	ASSVLAAQETQY
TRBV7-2	ASSLVIGLAATDTQY
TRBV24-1	ATSDDRGYGYT
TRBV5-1	ASSLGGTGSYEQY
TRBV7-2	ASSSGTSGSRVLETQY
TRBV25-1	ASSYRGALEAF
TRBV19	ASSILAGETHEQF
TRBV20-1	SASSASTGELF
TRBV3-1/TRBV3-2	ASAPGSLDYGYT
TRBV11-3	ASSRDVDYEQY
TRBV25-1	ASSAVGGGGGYT
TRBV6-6	ASSYSGTGIEKLF
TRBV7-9	ASSWSGSPDTQY
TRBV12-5	ASGLVGYGTRFEAF
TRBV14	ASSQEISWGSDEKLF
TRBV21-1	ASSSPSTNTGELF
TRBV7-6	ASSLRGRDTYEQY
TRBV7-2	ASSLHHSISGANVLT
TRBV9	ASSSSGQGSEKLF
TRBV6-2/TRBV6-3	ASSYPQSATGAEAF
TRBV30	AWSVEGTGPTDTQY
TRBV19	ASSIDSIRTDTQY
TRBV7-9	ASSLSGYVIEEY
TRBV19	ASSINSPPYGQY
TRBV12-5	ASALTGTMEF
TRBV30	AWTSQGHRDYEQY